The 7 T cell receptor beta chains below come from one sample, sequenced in a study of CD8 T cells in Susac syndrome (dated by TCRdb to between 2018 and 2021). The method was the immunoSEQ multiplex PCR assay. RNA was extracted using the RNeasy kit, and roughly 0.5 to 1 ug of the RNA was reverse transcribed with random hexamers. TCRdb trimmed the raw reads at Q25, called clones with MiXCR and kept productive beta chains. CDR3 protein sequences are deduplicated, and each keeps its most common genes and DNA. The sample includes 120,000 or so distinct CDR3 sequences, with about 94% observed a single time. Jointly, the top ten make up about 0.19% of the sample. The sequenced material came from CD8+ T cells from PBMCs. All receptors come from a human donor with Susac syndrome.

The J gene is TRBJ2-1, the V gene TRBV6-4, with TRBD2 identical over 9 bases. In germline, CDR1 is MRHNA, CDR2 SNTAGT. The J segment lost 1 base and the V segment lost 4 bases, leaving 5 bases of the junction unmatched. The length of the CDR3 is 16 residues. CDR3 residues: CASSVASGTSYNEQFF. As DNA, the CDR3 is TGTGCCAGCAGTGTAGCTAGCGGGACTTCCTACAATGAGCAGTTCTTC.

The J gene is TRBJ2-7, the V gene TRBV13, with D perhaps TRBD1 (6 bases). The CDR3 has 16 residues. V lost 0 bases and J lost 0, with 12 bases in between. Germline loops: CDR1 PRHDT, CDR2 FYEKMQ (reference sequence). The DNA of the CDR3 is TGTGCCAGCAGCTTAGGCCGGCAGGGGAGCTCCTACGAGCAGTACTTC. Protein: CASSLGRQGSSYEQYF.

This chain links TRBV25-1 with TRBJ2-1; 13 bases agree with TRBD2. The germline gives CDR1 MGHDK, CDR2 SYGVNS. Unmatched junction bases numbered 6, after V lost 2 bases and J lost 2 bases. This CDR3 region has 18 residues. The CDR3 sequence is CASSEVGTSGGAYNEQFF. The CDR3 nucleotides are TGTGCCAGCAGTGAAGTCGGCACTAGCGGGGGGGCCTACAATGAGCAGTTCTTC.

This clonotype appeared once. This chain connects TRBV27 to TRBJ1-2; D uncertain. This CDR3 is 13 amino acids long. V gave up 4 bases and J gave up 1 base, with 7 bases separating them. Germline values: CDR1 MNHEY, CDR2 SMNVEV (reference sequence). In DNA form, the CDR3 reads TGTGCCAGCAGTTATGACGGTAACTATGGCTACACCTTC. Its translation is CASSYDGNYGYTF.

The chain uses TRBV19 and TRBJ2-4; no clear D gene. The CDR3 runs 14 residues. Per the germline V gene, CDR1 is LNHDA and CDR2 is SQIVND (reference sequence). V was pared by 6 bases and J by 5 bases, with 14 bases between. DNA for the CDR3: TGTGCCAGTAGCTACCTACGAATGGAAAACATTCAGTACTTC. This codes for CASSYLRMENIQYF.

CDR3 sequence reads: CASTRNVGTEAFF. DNA of the CDR3: TGTGCCAGTACCCGGAATGTCGGAACTGAAGCTTTCTTT. The chain employs TRBV19 and TRBJ1-1, with unresolved D. Germline V gene data show CDR1 as LNHDA and CDR2 as SQIVND (reference sequence). The CDR3 length is 13 residues. Trimming shortened V by 7 bases and J by 5 bases, and 14 bases separated the two germline ends.

The chain recombines TRBV6-1 with TRBJ1-5, with D possibly matching TRBD1 (6 bases). There are 14 residues in the CDR3. Germline V gene data show CDR1 as MNHNS and CDR2 as SASEGT. V was shortened by 5 bases and J by 4 bases, with 12 bases between the two germline ends. CDR3 DNA sequence: TGTGCCAGCAGTCATACAGGGTGGAATCAGCCCCAGCATTTT. Translating gives CASSHTGWNQPQHF.